One TCR beta chain is described in this entry. The antigen is not known. This sample is drawn from a study of T cells in Graves' hyperthyroidism and ophthalmopathy. Regarding the study as a whole: From stable hyperthyroidism, ophthalmopathy was set apart by a 13 V-J model.

Germline-derived CDR1 and CDR2 are DFQATT and SNEGSKA (reference sequence). The ends were cut back, 1 base at V and 2 bases at J, with 8 bases in the middle. CDR3 length equals 13 residues. Using RNA transcripts as the source, TCR beta CDR3 regions were amplified. In the first-round RT-PCR of the TCR CDR3, the HTBI primer set was used. TCRdb passed the multiplex PCR reads through MiXCR, listing each CDR3 protein once. The table has 250,000 to 300,000 distinct CDR3 sequences, roughly 14% seen once. Hyperthyroidism had been newly diagnosed in patients aged 18 to 65, and its duration was under 2 months. The blood sample was taken at first hyperthyroidism diagnosis, before any ophthalmopathy symptoms.

V usage is TRBV20-1 and J usage is TRBJ1-2, with D unclear. The sequencing sample was made of blood. The TCR originated in a woman between 25 and 40 years old with Graves' hyperthyroidism that later progressed to Graves' ophthalmopathy. CDR3 coding DNA: TGCAGTGCTAGAGTTGCCCGGAACTATGGCTACACCTTC. Amino acid sequence: CSARVARNYGYTF.